This T cell receptor beta chain was obtained from a study of T cells after yellow fever vaccination. The overall study: Fractions low in cell number were prepared with SMART-Seq v4 Ultra Low Input. Findings and caveats of the study: On re-exposure, the response was weaker but peaked faster, at day 5 versus 15. Abundant clonotypes (contaminants from the bulk population) could be present in FACS-sorted repertoires.

This CDR3 region has 14 residues. Trimming removed 0 bases from V and 4 bases from J, with 12 bases in between. In germline, CDR1 is GTSNPN, CDR2 SVGIG (reference sequence). On this clonotype: Its antigen is unknown.

5'RACE template switching added a universal primer site and UMIs to TCR cDNA. Using its own MiXCR run on the 5' RACE reads, TCRdb lists one record per CDR3 protein. The table lists almost 600,000 distinct CDR3 sequences, approximately 13% of them singletons. The TCR was taken from a man aged 25 to 45 who received the YFV17D yellow fever vaccine. Sequences were derived from PBMCs, sampled on the day of the yellow fever booster vaccination. The chain combines TRBV30 with TRBJ1-1; D is ambiguous. The CDR3 DNA reads TGTGCCTGGAGTGTACTCGAGGACGTCACTGAAGCTTTCTTT. Its protein product is CAWSVLEDVTEAFF.